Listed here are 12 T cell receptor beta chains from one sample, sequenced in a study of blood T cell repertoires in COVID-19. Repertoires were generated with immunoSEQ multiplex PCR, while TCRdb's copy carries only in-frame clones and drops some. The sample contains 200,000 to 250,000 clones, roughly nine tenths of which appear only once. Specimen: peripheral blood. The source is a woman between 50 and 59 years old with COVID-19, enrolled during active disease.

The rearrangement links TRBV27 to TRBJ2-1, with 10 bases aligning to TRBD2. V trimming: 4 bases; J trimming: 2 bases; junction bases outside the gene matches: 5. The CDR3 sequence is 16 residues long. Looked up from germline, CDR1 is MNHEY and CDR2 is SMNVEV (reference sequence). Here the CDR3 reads CASSSILAGAYNEQFF. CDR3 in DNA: TGTGCCAGCAGTTCCATCCTAGCGGGGGCCTACAATGAGCAGTTCTTC.

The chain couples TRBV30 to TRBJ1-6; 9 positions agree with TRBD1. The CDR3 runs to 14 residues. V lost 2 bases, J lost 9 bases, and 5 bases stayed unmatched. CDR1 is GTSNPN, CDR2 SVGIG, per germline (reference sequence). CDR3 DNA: TGTGCCTGGAGTTGGGACAGGGATCGTTCACCCCTCCACTTT. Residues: CAWSWDRDRSPLHF. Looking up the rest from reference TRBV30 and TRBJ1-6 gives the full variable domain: SQTIHQWPATLVQPVGSPLSLECTVEGTSNPNLYWYRQAAGRGLQLLFYSVGIGQISSEVPQNLSASRPQDRQFILSSKKLLLSDSGFYLCAWSWDRDRSPLHFGNGTRLTVT.

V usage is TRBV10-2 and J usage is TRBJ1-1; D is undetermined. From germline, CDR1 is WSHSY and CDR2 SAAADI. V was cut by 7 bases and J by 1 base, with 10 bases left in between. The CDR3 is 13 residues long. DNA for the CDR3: TGCGCCAGCACTCGACAAACGAACACTGAAGCTTTCTTT. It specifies CASTRQTNTEAFF.

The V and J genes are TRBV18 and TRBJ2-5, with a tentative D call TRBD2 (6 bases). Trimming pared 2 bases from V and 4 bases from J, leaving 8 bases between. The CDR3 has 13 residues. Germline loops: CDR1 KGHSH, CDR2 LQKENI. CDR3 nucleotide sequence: TGTGCCAGCTCACCAACCGGGAGAGAGACCCAGTACTTC. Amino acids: CASSPTGRETQYF.

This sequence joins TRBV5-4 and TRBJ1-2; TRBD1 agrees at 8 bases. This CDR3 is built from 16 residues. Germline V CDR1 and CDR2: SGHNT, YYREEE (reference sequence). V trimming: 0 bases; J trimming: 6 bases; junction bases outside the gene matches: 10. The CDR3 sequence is CASSLGRGPIKHGYTF. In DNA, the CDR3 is TGTGCCAGCAGCTTGGGCAGGGGGCCCATAAAGCATGGCTACACCTTC.

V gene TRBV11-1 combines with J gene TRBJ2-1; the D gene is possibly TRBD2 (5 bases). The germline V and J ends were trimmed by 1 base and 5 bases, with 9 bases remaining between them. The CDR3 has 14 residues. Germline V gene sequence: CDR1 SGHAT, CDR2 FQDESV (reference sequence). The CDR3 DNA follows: TGTGCCAGCAGCTTAGTTCGAGGGAACAATGAGCAGTTCTTC. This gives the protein CASSLVRGNNEQFF.

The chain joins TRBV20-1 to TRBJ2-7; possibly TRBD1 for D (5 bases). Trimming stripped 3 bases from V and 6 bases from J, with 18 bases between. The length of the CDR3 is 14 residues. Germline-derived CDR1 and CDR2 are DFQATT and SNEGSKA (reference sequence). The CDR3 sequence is CSASQGTGPLEQYF. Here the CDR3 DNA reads TGCAGTGCTAGTCAGGGAACCGGGCCGCTCGAGCAGTACTTC.

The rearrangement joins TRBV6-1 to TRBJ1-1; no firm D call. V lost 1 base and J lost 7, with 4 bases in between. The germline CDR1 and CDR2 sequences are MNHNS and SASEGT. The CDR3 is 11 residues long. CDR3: CASSEDSEAFF. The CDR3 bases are TGTGCCAGCAGTGAAGACAGTGAAGCTTTCTTT.

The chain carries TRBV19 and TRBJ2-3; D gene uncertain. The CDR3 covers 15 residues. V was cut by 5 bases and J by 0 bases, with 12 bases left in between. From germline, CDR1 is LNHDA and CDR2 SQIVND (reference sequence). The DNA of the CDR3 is TGTGCCAGTAGTCTCTCGAGGTCTAGCACAGATACGCAGTATTTT. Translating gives CASSLSRSSTDTQYF.

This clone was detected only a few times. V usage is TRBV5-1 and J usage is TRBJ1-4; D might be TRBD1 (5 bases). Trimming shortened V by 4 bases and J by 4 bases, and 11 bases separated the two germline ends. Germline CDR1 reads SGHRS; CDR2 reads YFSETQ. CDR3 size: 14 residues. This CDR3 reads CASSAQGNNEKLFF. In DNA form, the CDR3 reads TGCGCCAGCAGCGCCCAGGGAAATAATGAAAAACTGTTTTTT.

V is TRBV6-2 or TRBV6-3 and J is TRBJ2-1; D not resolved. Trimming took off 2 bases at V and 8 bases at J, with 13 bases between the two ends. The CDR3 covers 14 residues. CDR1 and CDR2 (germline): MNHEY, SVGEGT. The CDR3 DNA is TGTGCCAGCAGTTACAGTAGAACAGTCGATGAGCAGTTCTTC. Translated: CASSYSRTVDEQFF.

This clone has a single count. CDR3: CASSTGTRGYTF. The CDR3 DNA is TGTGCCAGCAGCACAGGGACGAGAGGCTACACCTTC. The V call is TRBV2, the J call TRBJ1-2; D might be TRBD1 (6 bases). The CDR3 has 12 amino acids. Trimming left V 6 bases short and J 8 bases short, with 13 bases between. CDR1 is SNHLY and CDR2 is FYNNEI in the germline V gene.